Sequencing of this TCR beta chain was carried out in a study of cytomegalovirus exposure and HLA in healthy donors. Study-level information: Approximately 81% of 300 to 450 genotyped donors fell in the Caucasian-associated ancestry cluster.

As concerns this clone: The antigen is not known.

Study-level findings and limits: Common viral pathogens (according to a later analysis) appeared linked to several of the most significant clusters.

CDR1 and CDR2 (germline): MDHEN, SYDVKM. V lost 5 bases to trimming and J lost 4 bases, with 15 bases between them. This CDR3 region has 14 residues. Researchers ran the PCR with 60 Vbeta and 13 Jbeta primers. In the authors' methods: It was a later analysis that counted roughly 80 million unique TCR beta chains, of which 9 million to 13 million were shared. The data were produced by immunoSEQ multiplex PCR, yet TCRdb's version contains in-frame clones alone and is incomplete. V and J calls and clone size come straight from that table; D and trimming were deduced from the DNA. The sample includes 180,000 or so clones, 60% to 80% of them seen just once.

Sequencing was done on a sample of PBMCs. The clonotype comes from a man aged 50-59 years in good health and CMV-seropositive. V gene TRBV28 combines with J gene TRBJ2-7; D unresolved. The chain's CDR3 is CASSDLRVPYEQYV. CDR3 bases: TGTGCCAGCAGTGACCTCCGGGTCCCTTACGAGCAGTACGTC.